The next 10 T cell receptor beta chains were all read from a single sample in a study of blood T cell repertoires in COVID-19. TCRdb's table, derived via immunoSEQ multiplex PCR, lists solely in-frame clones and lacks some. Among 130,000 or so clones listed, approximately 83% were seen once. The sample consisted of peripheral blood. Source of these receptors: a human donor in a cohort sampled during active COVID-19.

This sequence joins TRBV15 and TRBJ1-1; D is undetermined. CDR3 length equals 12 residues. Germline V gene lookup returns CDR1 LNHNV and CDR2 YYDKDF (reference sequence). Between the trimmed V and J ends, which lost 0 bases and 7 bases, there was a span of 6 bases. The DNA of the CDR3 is TGTGCCACCAGCAGAGATGTCGGTGAAGCTTTCTTT. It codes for CATSRDVGEAFF.

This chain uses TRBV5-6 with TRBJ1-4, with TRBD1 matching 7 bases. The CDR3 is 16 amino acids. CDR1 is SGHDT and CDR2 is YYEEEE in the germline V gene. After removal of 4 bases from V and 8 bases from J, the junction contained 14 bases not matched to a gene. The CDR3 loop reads CASSPAQGPRGEKLFF. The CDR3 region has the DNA TGTGCCAGCAGCCCGGCACAGGGGCCTCGTGGGGAAAAACTGTTTTTT.

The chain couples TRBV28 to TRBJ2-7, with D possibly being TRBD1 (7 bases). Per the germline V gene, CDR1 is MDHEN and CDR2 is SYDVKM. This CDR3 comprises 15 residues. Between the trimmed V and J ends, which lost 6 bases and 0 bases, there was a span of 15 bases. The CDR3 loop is CASRGGTVISYEQYF. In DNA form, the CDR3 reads TGTGCCAGCAGGGGCGGGACAGTGATCTCCTACGAGCAGTACTTC.

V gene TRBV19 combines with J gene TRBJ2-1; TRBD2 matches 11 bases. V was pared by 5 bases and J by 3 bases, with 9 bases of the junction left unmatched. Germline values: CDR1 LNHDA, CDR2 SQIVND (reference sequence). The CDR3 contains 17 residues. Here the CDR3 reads CASSGGLAALYYNEQFF. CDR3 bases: TGTGCCAGTAGTGGGGGACTAGCGGCTCTATACTACAATGAGCAGTTCTTC.

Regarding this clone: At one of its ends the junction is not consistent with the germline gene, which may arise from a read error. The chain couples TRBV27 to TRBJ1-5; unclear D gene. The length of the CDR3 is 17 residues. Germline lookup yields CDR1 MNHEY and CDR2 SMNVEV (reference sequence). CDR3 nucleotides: TGTGCCAGCAGAGAGGACGGAGGGCCGTATAGCAAGCAGCCCCAGCATTTT. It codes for CASREDGGPYSKQPQHF.

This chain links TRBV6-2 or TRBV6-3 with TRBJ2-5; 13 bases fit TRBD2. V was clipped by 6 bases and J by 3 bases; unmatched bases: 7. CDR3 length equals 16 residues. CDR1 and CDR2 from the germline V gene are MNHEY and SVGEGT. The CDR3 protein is CASSRGLAGAKETQYF. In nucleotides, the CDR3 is TGTGCCAGCAGCCGAGGACTAGCGGGAGCCAAAGAGACCCAGTACTTC.

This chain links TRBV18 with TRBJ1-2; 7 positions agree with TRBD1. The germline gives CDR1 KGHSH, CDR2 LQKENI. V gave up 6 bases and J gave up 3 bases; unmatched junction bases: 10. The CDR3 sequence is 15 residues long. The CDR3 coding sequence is TGTGCCAGCTCGGATCGGGGACAGCTAGACTATGGCTACACCTTC. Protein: CASSDRGQLDYGYTF.

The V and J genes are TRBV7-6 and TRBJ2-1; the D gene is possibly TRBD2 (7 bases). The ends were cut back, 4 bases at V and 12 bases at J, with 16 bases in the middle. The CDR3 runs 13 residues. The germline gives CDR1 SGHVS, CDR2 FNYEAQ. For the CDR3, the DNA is TGTGCCAGCAGCTCACCCCGGGGGGCCCGGCAGTTCTTC. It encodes CASSSPRGARQFF.

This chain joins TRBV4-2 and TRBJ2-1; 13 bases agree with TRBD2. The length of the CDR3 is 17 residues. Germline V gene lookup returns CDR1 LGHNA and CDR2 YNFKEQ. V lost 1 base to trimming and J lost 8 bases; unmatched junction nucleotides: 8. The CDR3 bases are TGTGCCAGCAGCCAAGGGACGACTAGCGGGAGGCACGATGAGCAGTTCTTC. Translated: CASSQGTTSGRHDEQFF.

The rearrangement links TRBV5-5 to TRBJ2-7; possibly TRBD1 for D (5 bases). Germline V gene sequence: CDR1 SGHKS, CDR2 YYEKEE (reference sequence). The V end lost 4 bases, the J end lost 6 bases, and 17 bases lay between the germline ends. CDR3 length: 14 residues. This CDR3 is CASSALTWGSEQYF. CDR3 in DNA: TGTGCCAGCAGCGCACTTACCTGGGGCTCCGAGCAGTACTTC.